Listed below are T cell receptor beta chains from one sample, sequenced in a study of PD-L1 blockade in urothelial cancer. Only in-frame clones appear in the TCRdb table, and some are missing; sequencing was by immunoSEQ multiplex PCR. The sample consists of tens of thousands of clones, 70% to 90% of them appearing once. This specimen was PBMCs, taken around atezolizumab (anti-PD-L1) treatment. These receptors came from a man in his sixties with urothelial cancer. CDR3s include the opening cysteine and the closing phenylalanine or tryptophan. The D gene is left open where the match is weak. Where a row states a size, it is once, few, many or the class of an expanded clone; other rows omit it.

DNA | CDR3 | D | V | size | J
TGTGCCTCCCGGGGTAGGAGGAACACTGAAGCTTTCTTT | CASRGRRNTEAFF | - | TRBV19 | - | TRBJ1-1
TGTGCCAGCAGCTTAGCTAGCGGGGGGTTTGGTTGGCCCTACAATGAGCAGTTCTTC | CASSLASGGFGWPYNEQFF | TRBD2 | TRBV7-9 | - | TRBJ2-1
TGTGCCTGGGCTAGCGGGACACCAGATACGCAGTATTTT | CAWASGTPDTQYF | TRBD2 | TRBV30 | - | TRBJ2-3
TGTGCCAGCAGCCAGGACAGGGACGAAAACATTCAGTACTTC | CASSQDRDENIQYF | TRBD1 | TRBV11-2 | - | TRBJ2-4
TGTGCCAGCAGTCAATCGACAGGTGAAGCTTTCTTT | CASSQSTGEAFF | - | TRBV11-2 | - | TRBJ1-1
TGCGCCAGCAGCTTGGCTGGACAGGGGGCAACCGGGGAGCTGTTTTTT | CASSLAGQGATGELFF | TRBD1 | TRBV5-1 | - | TRBJ2-2
TGTGCCAGCAGTCCCGGGACTAGCGGTCAAGAGACCCAGTACTTC | CASSPGTSGQETQYF | TRBD2 | TRBV6-5 | - | TRBJ2-5
TGTGCCATCAGTGAGTCCGACTGGGGCGCCATTCAGTACTTC | CAISESDWGAIQYF | - | TRBV10-3 | - | TRBJ2-4
TGTGCCAGTAGAGGGGCGCGGTATGGCTACACCTTC | CASRGARYGYTF | - | TRBV19 | - | TRBJ1-2
TGTGCCAGCAGCCCGGGGATTTCCTACGAGCAGTACTTC | CASSPGISYEQYF | - | TRBV5-5 | once | TRBJ2-7
TGTGCCAGCAGCCCCGCCGGGACCGGGGAGCTGTTTTTT | CASSPAGTGELFF | - | TRBV7-9 | - | TRBJ2-2
TGTGCCATCAGCCCGGCGGACTTACCTTATGGCTACACCTTC | CAISPADLPYGYTF | - | TRBV10-3 | - | TRBJ1-2
TGTGCCTGGAGCGGAGGGTGGACTAGCGGGGAAGAGACCCAGTACTTC | CAWSGGWTSGEETQYF | TRBD2 | TRBV30 | once | TRBJ2-5
TGTGCCAGCGGGGGGGGCATGAACACCGGGGAGCTGTTTTTT | CASGGGMNTGELFF | - | TRBV9 | - | TRBJ2-2
TGTGCCAGCAGTTACTTCCGTACAGGGGGCAACTATGGCTACACCTTC | CASSYFRTGGNYGYTF | TRBD1 | TRBV6-5 | - | TRBJ1-2
TGTGCCAGCAGTTATAGGGGGTCAAGTCAGCCCCAGCATTTT | CASSYRGSSQPQHF | - | TRBV6-5 | - | TRBJ1-5
TGTGCCAGCAGCAAACAGGCGACCATGGACAGGTCCTCTTCCTACGAGCAGTACTTC | CASSKQATMDRSSSYEQYF | - | TRBV21-1 | - | TRBJ2-7
TGTGCCAGCAGCTTAGGGTTAGCAGCCGGGGAGCTGTTTTTT | CASSLGLAAGELFF | - | TRBV7-3 | - | TRBJ2-2
TGTGCCAGCAGCTTGTGGGACAGTTGGGTATATGGCTACACCTTC | CASSLWDSWVYGYTF | TRBD1 | TRBV5-8 | - | TRBJ1-2
TGCAGTGCCCTAGGAACCTACGAGCAGTACTTC | CSALGTYEQYF | - | TRBV20-1 | - | TRBJ2-7
TGCGCCAGCAGTGCCGGGACTACGAGCACAGATACGCAGTATTTT | CASSAGTTSTDTQYF | TRBD2 | TRBV10-1 | - | TRBJ2-3
TGCGCCAGCAGCCAAGGATCTGAGCGGGGCTCCTACAATGAGCAGTTCTTC | CASSQGSERGSYNEQFF | TRBD2 | TRBV4-1 | - | TRBJ2-1
TGTGCTAGCAACAGCTTTCGCACAGATACGCAGTATTTT | CASNSFRTDTQYF | - | TRBV7-7 | - | TRBJ2-3
TGTGCCAGCACCATCTCGTTGACAGGGACGCGCGGGGGAAACACCATATATTTT | CASTISLTGTRGGNTIYF | TRBD1 | TRBV4-2 | - | TRBJ1-3
TGTGCCAGCAGTAGGGACAGGGGTAGCAATCAGCCCCAGCATTTT | CASSRDRGSNQPQHF | TRBD1 | TRBV6-6 | - | TRBJ1-5
TGTGCCAGCAGCTTACGACAGGGGATGGGCTCCTACGAGCAGTACTTC | CASSLRQGMGSYEQYF | TRBD1 | TRBV5-4 | - | TRBJ2-7
TGCGCCAGCAGCCAAGAGAGAACCTCCAGGGCCTACGAGCAGTACTTC | CASSQERTSRAYEQYF | - | TRBV4-1 | - | TRBJ2-7
TGTGCCAGCAGTCTCCTAACACCGACAGGGAGAGCTTTCTTT | CASSLLTPTGRAFF | TRBD1 | TRBV28 | - | TRBJ1-1
TGCGCCAGCAGTGAGTCGGAACAGGGTCAAGAGACCCAGTACTTC | CASSESEQGQETQYF | - | TRBV10-1 | - | TRBJ2-5
TGCGCCAGCAGTGACGGAGGGGCAGAAGGTGATCAGCCCCAGCATTTT | CASSDGGAEGDQPQHF | - | TRBV10-1 | - | TRBJ1-5
TGTGCCAGCAGCCACGGGCGGGAGGAAGCTTTCTTT | CASSHGREEAFF | - | TRBV7-9 | once | TRBJ1-1
TGCGCCAGCAGCACCGGGAGGGGGACTGAAGCTTTCTTT | CASSTGRGTEAFF | - | TRBV5-1 | - | TRBJ1-1
TGTGCCAGCAGCACCCCAGGATCCTACGAGCAGTACTTC | CASSTPGSYEQYF | - | TRBV7-2 | - | TRBJ2-7
TGTGCCAGCAGCTTGGAAGCGGGGGGCGATACGCAGTATTTT | CASSLEAGGDTQYF | TRBD2 | TRBV5-6 | - | TRBJ2-3
TGTGCCTGGAGCATTGGACAGGGTCCCAATCAGCCCCAGCATTTT | CAWSIGQGPNQPQHF | TRBD1 | TRBV30 | - | TRBJ1-5
TGTGCCAGCAGCACGGGACAGGACGGTCAGCCCCAGCATTTT | CASSTGQDGQPQHF | TRBD1 | TRBV7-9 | - | TRBJ1-5
TGTGCCAGCAGCTTAGAAGGGGCACAGGGCTACACCTTC | CASSLEGAQGYTF | - | TRBV11-3 | - | TRBJ1-2
TGTGCCAGCAGCTTAGGACAAACGCGCTCTGGAAACACCATATATTTT | CASSLGQTRSGNTIYF | - | TRBV7-3 | - | TRBJ1-3
TGCGCCAGCATGAGATGGGGGGGGAGCTCCTACGAGCAGTACTTC | CASMRWGGSSYEQYF | TRBD2 | TRBV10-2 | - | TRBJ2-7
TGTGCCAGCAGCCTAATGCAGCGGGGACAAGAGACCCAGTACTTC | CASSLMQRGQETQYF | TRBD2 | TRBV11-2 | once | TRBJ2-5
TGTGCCAGCAGCGTACGAGGGAGGGACACCGGGGAGCTGTTTTTT | CASSVRGRDTGELFF | TRBD2 | TRBV9 | - | TRBJ2-2
TGTGCCAGCAGCGCCCTATCTAGAGTCGAGCAGTACTTC | CASSALSRVEQYF | - | TRBV7-2 | - | TRBJ2-7
TGTGCCAGCAGCACCGGACAGCTCCAAGAGACCCAGTACTTC | CASSTGQLQETQYF | - | TRBV5-4 | - | TRBJ2-5
TGCGCCAGCAGCTTGGTCGCGCAATCCTCTGGAAACACCATATATTTT | CASSLVAQSSGNTIYF | - | TRBV5-1 | - | TRBJ1-3
TGTGCCAGCAGCTCCTCCGGGGTCCTGGGTGGCTACACCTTC | CASSSSGVLGGYTF | - | TRBV5-4 | - | TRBJ1-2
TGCGCCAGCAGCCAAGATCAAGACACAGGGTCTGGGGCCAACGTCCTGACTTTC | CASSQDQDTGSGANVLTF | - | TRBV4-1 | - | TRBJ2-6
TGTGCCAGCAGCCCCCGACTTAGCCTTAATGAAAAACTGTTTTTT | CASSPRLSLNEKLFF | - | TRBV13 | - | TRBJ1-4
TGTGCCAGCAGCTTGGATTACAGGGGCGGCTACACCTTC | CASSLDYRGGYTF | TRBD1 | TRBV5-4 | - | TRBJ1-2
TGCGCCAGCAGTGAGTTGATGGTGACAGGGGATCTACATGAAGCTTTCTTT | CASSELMVTGDLHEAFF | TRBD1 | TRBV10-2 | once | TRBJ1-1
TGTGCCAGTAGTATAGGGGGGCGGGTCACAGATACGCAGTATTTT | CASSIGGRVTDTQYF | - | TRBV19 | - | TRBJ2-3
TGTGCCAGCGCCATAGACGAGACAGGAGTGAACACTGAAGCTTTCTTT | CASAIDETGVNTEAFF | - | TRBV21-1 | - | TRBJ1-1
TGTGCCAGCAACCAACGGACAGAGGGGACTGAAGCTTTCTTT | CASNQRTEGTEAFF | - | TRBV5-4 | - | TRBJ1-1
TGTGCCAGCTCCAAGGAGGGGAGAGTCCAAGAGACCCAGTACTTC | CASSKEGRVQETQYF | - | TRBV2 | - | TRBJ2-5
TGTGCCAGTAGTATAGGGAGGACGGCCACCTACGAGCAGTACTTC | CASSIGRTATYEQYF | - | TRBV19 | - | TRBJ2-7
TGTGCCAGCAGCCATACCGGCAGGGCCTACGAGCAGTACTTC | CASSHTGRAYEQYF | - | TRBV7-2 | - | TRBJ2-7
TGTGCCAGCAGCTACCGTCTTGGGGCAGGCACAGATACGCAGTATTTT | CASSYRLGAGTDTQYF | - | TRBV5-4 | - | TRBJ2-3
TGCGCCAGCAGTGAGTCCATAGGAACAGCCGAAGAGACCCAGTACTTC | CASSESIGTAEETQYF | - | TRBV10-1 | - | TRBJ2-5
TGTGCCTGGCAACCACGACAGGACAACTATAATTCACCCCTCCACTTT | CAWQPRQDNYNSPLHF | - | TRBV30 | once | TRBJ1-6
TGTGCCAGCAGGGCCGGGACTAGCGGGAACCTGGGCTATGAGCAGTTCTTC | CASRAGTSGNLGYEQFF | TRBD2 | TRBV5-4 | - | TRBJ2-1
TGTGCCAGCAGTGACTCGGGGGATTACGGCTACACCTTC | CASSDSGDYGYTF | - | TRBV25-1 | - | TRBJ1-2